Shown below are 18 T cell receptor beta chains from a single sample sequenced in a study of T cell repertoires in cytomegalovirus infection. Via MiXCR, TCRdb re-called the reads, giving one row per CDR3 protein. The repertoire has about 260,000 distinct CDR3 sequences, roughly 13% of them found once; the top ten carry 8.5% to 10%. Sequencing input: PBMCs. The source of these receptors is a human donor in good health (CMV status not recorded). Some clones in this sample may be carry-over from other donors' samples.

At least ten counts were recorded for this clonotype. The rearrangement joins TRBV7-3 to TRBJ2-2; tentatively, D is TRBD2 (5 bases). Germline V lookup: CDR1 SGHTA, CDR2 FQGTGA. This CDR3 is 16 amino acids long. V was shortened by 2 bases and J by 2 bases, with 12 bases between the two germline ends. DNA of the CDR3: TGTGCCAGCAGCTTAGTCGGGATCAGTAACACCGGGGAGCTGTTTTTT. Its translation: CASSLVGISNTGELFF.

The chain recombines TRBV15 with TRBJ2-7; TRBD2 matches at 8 bases. This CDR3 spans 15 amino acids. V shed 1 base, J shed 1 base, and the junction held 3 bases outside the gene matches. Germline CDR1 and CDR2: LNHNV and YYDKDF (reference sequence). This CDR3 reads CATSRGTSGSYEQYF. The CDR3 region has the DNA TGTGCCACCAGCAGAGGAACTAGCGGATCCTACGAGCAGTACTTC.

This clonotype was seen more than once but under ten times. This chain joins TRBV19 and TRBJ1-1; no reliable D call. V gave up 3 bases and J gave up 1 base, with 6 bases separating them. Germline CDR1 LNHDA, CDR2 SQIVND (reference sequence). CDR3 length: 13 residues. DNA of the CDR3: TGTGCCAGTAGTATGAGAGAGAACACTGAAGCTTTCTTT. Translated, it gives CASSMRENTEAFF.

The chain uses TRBV29-1 and TRBJ2-6, with unresolved D. Between the trimmed V and J ends, which lost 4 bases and 0 bases, there was a span of 7 bases. CDR1 and CDR2 (germline): SQVTM, ANQGSEA. The CDR3 has 14 residues. The CDR3 DNA sequence: TGCAGCGTTGGTGGGCTCTCTGGGGCCAACGTCCTGACTTTC. Its protein product is CSVGGLSGANVLTF.

This clonotype has a handful of counts. The rearrangement links TRBV12-3 or TRBV12-4 to TRBJ1-2; D is undetermined. Trimming took off 6 bases at V and 2 bases at J, with 22 bases between the two ends. This CDR3 has 17 residues. CDR3 in amino acids: CASRQHRPTAPNYGYTF. The CDR3 DNA reads as TGTGCCAGCAGACAACACCGGCCCACAGCTCCGAACTATGGCTACACCTTC.

V usage is TRBV18 and J usage is TRBJ2-1; perhaps TRBD1 as D (5 bases). Germline loops: CDR1 KGHSH, CDR2 LQKENI. Trimming took 3 bases from V and 14 from J, leaving 14 bases between them. This CDR3 region has 12 residues. In DNA form, the CDR3 reads TGTGCCAGCTCACCTCAGACAAGGGGAAAGTTCTTC. This sequence encodes CASSPQTRGKFF.

The table lists this clonotype with a few counts. The V and J genes are TRBV20-1 and TRBJ1-4, with 7 bases identical to TRBD1. CDR1 and CDR2 from the germline V gene are DFQATT and SNEGSKA (reference sequence). V lost 2 bases to trimming and J lost 8 bases; unmatched junction nucleotides: 8. This CDR3 region has 14 residues. The CDR3 protein is CSARPTGVREKLFF. DNA of the CDR3: TGCAGTGCTAGACCAACAGGGGTGCGGGAAAAACTGTTTTTT.

The V call is TRBV6-6, the J call TRBJ2-2, with D maybe TRBD1 (5 bases). Deletions cut 5 bases from V and 3 bases from J, with 13 bases between. The CDR3 extends over 15 amino acids. The germline gives CDR1 MNHNY, CDR2 SVGAGI (reference sequence). In DNA, the CDR3 is TGTGCCAGCAGTGGCCGCGACAGCCACACCGGGGAGCTGTTTTTT. Translated: CASSGRDSHTGELFF.

V gene TRBV6-5 combines with J gene TRBJ1-2; no definite D call. V was shortened by 5 bases and J by 0 bases, with 10 bases between the two germline ends. Germline V lookup: CDR1 MNHEY, CDR2 SVGAGI. This CDR3 region has 14 residues. This CDR3 is CASSPGGSNYGYTF. The DNA of the CDR3 is TGTGCCAGCAGTCCCGGCGGATCTAACTATGGCTACACCTTC.

This CDR3 is CASSQSRCAGEQYF. In DNA, the CDR3 is TGTGCCAGCAGCCAATCCAGGTGCGCGGGGGAGCAGTACTTC. The chain carries TRBV7-2 and TRBJ2-7; D is possibly TRBD2 (6 bases). The germline gives CDR1 SGHTA, CDR2 FQGNSA. V dropped 5 bases and J dropped 7 bases, with 18 bases sitting between them. The CDR3 is made up of 14 amino acids.

This clonotype was observed at least ten times. The rearrangement links TRBV7-3 to TRBJ2-7; D might be TRBD2 (5 bases). Germline loops: CDR1 SGHTA, CDR2 FQGTGA. The V end lost 5 bases, the J end lost 3 bases, and 11 bases lay between the germline ends. CDR3 length: 13 residues. Here the CDR3 reads CASSPRGSYEQYF. The DNA of the CDR3 is TGTGCCAGCAGCCCTCGAGGGAGCTACGAGCAGTACTTC.

This clonotype was seen repeatedly, ten times or more. This chain uses TRBV6-5 with TRBJ2-3; TRBD2 matches 12 bases. CDR1 MNHEY and CDR2 SVGAGI come from the germline V gene. V was clipped by 1 base and J by 8 bases; unmatched bases: 7. There are 16 residues in the CDR3. The CDR3 spells CASSYLLAGGPVTQYF. DNA of the CDR3: TGTGCCAGCAGTTACTTGCTAGCGGGGGGGCCAGTTACGCAGTATTTT.

This clonotype was seen many times. The chain has TRBV7-9 and TRBJ2-7; TRBD1 aligns across 7 bases. Germline values: CDR1 SEHNR, CDR2 FQNEAQ (reference sequence). The CDR3 extends over 15 amino acids. Unmatched junction bases numbered 11, after V lost 6 bases and J lost 3 bases. The CDR3 DNA follows: TGTGCCAGCAGTTCAGACAGGGCCCCTTTCTACGAGCAGTACTTC. Amino acid sequence: CASSSDRAPFYEQYF.

This clonotype was recorded at least ten times. This chain links TRBV7-9 with TRBJ1-2; 7 nucleotides match TRBD1. This CDR3 has 14 amino acids. The germline gives CDR1 SEHNR, CDR2 FQNEAQ (reference sequence). Trimming removed 0 bases from V and 4 bases from J; junction bases left unmatched: 2. The CDR3 loop reads CASSLAGGGYGYTF. The CDR3 DNA sequence: TGTGCCAGCAGCTTAGCAGGGGGCGGCTATGGCTACACCTTC.

Here the CDR3 DNA reads TGTGCCAGCAGCCATGTAGACAGGGGAGAGGCCTATGGCTACACCTTC. Translated: CASSHVDRGEAYGYTF. J is TRBJ1-2 and V is TRBV14; 8 nucleotides align to TRBD1. Germline V gene lookup returns CDR1 SGHDN and CDR2 FVKESK. This CDR3 region has 16 residues. Losses at the gene ends were 3 bases for V and 4 bases for J; bases not matched to a gene: 10. The variable domain in full, with the rest retrieved from reference TRBV14 and TRBJ1-2, is EAGVTQFPSHSVIEKGQTVTLRCDPISGHDNLYWYRRVMGKEIKFLLHFVKESKQDESGMPNNRFLAERTGGTYSTLKVQPAELEDSGVYFCASSHVDRGEAYGYTFGSGTRLTVV.

With regard to this clonotype: One base away lies a much larger clone, so this may be a sequencing read error. This rearrangement joins TRBV7-6 to TRBJ2-4; TRBD2 matches 11 bases. The CDR3 runs to 14 residues. CDR1 is SGHVS and CDR2 is FNYEAQ in the germline V gene. The CDR3 loop is CASSLAGGGNIEYF. The CDR3 nucleotides read TGTGCCAGCAGCCTAGCGGGGGGCGGAAACATTGAGTACTTC.

This clonotype was found many times. V gene TRBV7-8 combines with J gene TRBJ2-7; 14 nucleotides match TRBD2. The CDR3 runs to 18 residues. Germline assignment: CDR1 SGHVS and CDR2 FQNEAQ. Trimming at V came to 4 bases and at J to 2 bases, leaving 10 bases not matched to a gene. CDR3 loop: CASSSRGTSGSSAYEQYF. In DNA, the CDR3 is TGTGCCAGCAGCTCACGCGGGACTAGCGGGAGTTCGGCCTACGAGCAGTACTTC.

This clonotype appeared a few times. The chain employs TRBV7-9 and TRBJ1-2; D is uncertain. The V end lost 2 bases, the J end lost 4 bases, and 14 bases lay between the germline ends. This CDR3 spans 15 amino acids. Germline CDR1 is SEHNR and CDR2 is FQNEAQ (reference sequence). For the CDR3, the DNA is TGTGCCAGCAGCTTATCGGCGGCCCGCTCCTATGGCTACACCTTC. Translated: CASSLSAARSYGYTF.